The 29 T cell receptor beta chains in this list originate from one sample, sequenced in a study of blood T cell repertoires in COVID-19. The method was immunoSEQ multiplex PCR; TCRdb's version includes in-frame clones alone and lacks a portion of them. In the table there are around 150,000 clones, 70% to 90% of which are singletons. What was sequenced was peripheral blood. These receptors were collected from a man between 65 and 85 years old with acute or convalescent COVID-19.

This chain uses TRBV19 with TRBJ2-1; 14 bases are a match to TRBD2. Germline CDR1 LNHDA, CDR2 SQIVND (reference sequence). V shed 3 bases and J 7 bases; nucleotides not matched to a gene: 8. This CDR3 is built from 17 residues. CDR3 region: CASSMSGTSGRWNEQFF. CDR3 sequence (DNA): TGTGCCAGTAGTATGTCCGGGACTAGCGGGAGATGGAATGAGCAGTTCTTC.

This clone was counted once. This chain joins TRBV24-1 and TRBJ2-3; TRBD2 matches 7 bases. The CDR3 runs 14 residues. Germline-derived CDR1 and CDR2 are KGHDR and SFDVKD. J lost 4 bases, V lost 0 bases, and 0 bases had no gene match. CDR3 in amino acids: CATSDLRGADTQYF. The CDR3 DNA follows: TGTGCCACCAGTGATTTGCGGGGGGCAGATACGCAGTATTTT.

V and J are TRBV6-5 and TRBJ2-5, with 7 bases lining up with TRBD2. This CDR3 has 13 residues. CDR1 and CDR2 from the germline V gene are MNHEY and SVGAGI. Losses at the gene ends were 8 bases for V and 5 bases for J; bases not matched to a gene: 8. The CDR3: CASRRDYRETQYF. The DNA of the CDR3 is TGTGCCAGCCGCCGGGACTATAGGGAGACCCAGTACTTC.

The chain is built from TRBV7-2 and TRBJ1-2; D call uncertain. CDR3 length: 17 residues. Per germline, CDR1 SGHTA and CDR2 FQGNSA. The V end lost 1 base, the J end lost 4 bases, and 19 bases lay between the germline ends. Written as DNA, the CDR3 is TGTGCCAGCAGCTTAGACGGTGGCGGAAAATCCCCCTATGGCTACACCTTC. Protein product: CASSLDGGGKSPYGYTF.

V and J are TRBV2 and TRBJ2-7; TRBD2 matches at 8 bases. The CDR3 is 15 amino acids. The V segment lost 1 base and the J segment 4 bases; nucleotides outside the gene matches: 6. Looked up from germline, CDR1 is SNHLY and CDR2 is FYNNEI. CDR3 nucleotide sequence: TGTGCCAGCAGTGAAGGTCTAGCGGGCTTTTACGAGCAGTACTTC. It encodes CASSEGLAGFYEQYF. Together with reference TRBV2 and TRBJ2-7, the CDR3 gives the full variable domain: EPEVTQTPSHQVTQMGQEVILRCVPISNHLYFYWYRQILGQKVEFLVSFYNNEISEKSEIFDDQFSVERPDGSNFTLKIRSTKLEDSAMYFCASSEGLAGFYEQYFGPGTRLTVT.

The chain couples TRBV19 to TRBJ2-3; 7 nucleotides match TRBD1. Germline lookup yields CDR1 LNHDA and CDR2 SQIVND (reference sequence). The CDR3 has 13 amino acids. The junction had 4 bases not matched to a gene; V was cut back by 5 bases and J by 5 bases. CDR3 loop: CASSSDREDTQYF. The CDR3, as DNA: TGTGCCAGTAGTTCAGACAGGGAAGATACGCAGTATTTT. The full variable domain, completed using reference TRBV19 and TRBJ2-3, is DGGITQSPKYLFRKEGQNVTLSCEQNLNHDAMYWYRQDPGQGLRLIYYSQIVNDFQKGDIAEGYSVSREKKESFPLTVTSAQKNPTAFYLCASSSDREDTQYFGPGTRLTVL.

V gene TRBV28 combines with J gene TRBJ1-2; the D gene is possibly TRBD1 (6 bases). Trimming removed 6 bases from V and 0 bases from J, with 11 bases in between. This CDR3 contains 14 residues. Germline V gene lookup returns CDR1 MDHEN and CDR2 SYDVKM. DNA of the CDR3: TGTGCCAGCAGCCAAGGACAGTCTAACTATGGCTACACCTTC. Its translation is CASSQGQSNYGYTF.

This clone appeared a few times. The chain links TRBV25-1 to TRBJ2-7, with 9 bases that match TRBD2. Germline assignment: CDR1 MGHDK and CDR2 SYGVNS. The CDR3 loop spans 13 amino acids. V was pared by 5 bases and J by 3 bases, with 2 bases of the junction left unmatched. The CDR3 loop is CASSLAGSYEQYF. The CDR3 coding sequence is TGTGCCAGCAGTCTAGCGGGAAGCTACGAGCAGTACTTC.

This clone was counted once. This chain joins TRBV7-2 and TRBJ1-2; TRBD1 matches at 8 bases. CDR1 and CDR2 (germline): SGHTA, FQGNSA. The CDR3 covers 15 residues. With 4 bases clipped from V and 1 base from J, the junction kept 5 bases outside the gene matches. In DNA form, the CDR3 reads TGTGCCAGCAGCTCCAGACAGGGGAGTAACTATGGCTACACCTTC. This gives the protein CASSSRQGSNYGYTF. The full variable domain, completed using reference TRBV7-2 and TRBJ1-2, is GAGVSQSPSNKVTEKGKDVELRCDPISGHTALYWYRQSLGQGLEFLIYFQGNSAPDKSGLPSDRFSAERTGGSVSTLTIQRTQQEDSAVYLCASSSRQGSNYGYTFGSGTRLTVV.

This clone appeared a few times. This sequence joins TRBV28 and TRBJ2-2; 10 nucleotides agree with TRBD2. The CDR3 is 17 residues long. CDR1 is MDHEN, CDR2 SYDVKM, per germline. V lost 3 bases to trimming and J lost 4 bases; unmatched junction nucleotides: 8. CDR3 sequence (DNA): TGTGCCAGCAGTTTCTTAGCGGGAGGTGCGGGCACCGGGGAGCTGTTTTTT. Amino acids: CASSFLAGGAGTGELFF.

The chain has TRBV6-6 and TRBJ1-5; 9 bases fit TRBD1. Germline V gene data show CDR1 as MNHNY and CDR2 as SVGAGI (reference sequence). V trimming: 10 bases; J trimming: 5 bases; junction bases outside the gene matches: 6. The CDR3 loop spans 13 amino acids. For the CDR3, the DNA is TGTGCCATCTGGGGACAGGGATATCAGCCCCAGCATTTT. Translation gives CAIWGQGYQPQHF.

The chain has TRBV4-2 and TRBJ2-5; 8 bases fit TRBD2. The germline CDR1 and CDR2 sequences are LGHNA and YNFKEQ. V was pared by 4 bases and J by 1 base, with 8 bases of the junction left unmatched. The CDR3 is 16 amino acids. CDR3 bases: TGTGCCAGCAGCCCCGGGGCTAGCGGGCCCCAAGAGACCCAGTACTTC. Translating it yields CASSPGASGPQETQYF.

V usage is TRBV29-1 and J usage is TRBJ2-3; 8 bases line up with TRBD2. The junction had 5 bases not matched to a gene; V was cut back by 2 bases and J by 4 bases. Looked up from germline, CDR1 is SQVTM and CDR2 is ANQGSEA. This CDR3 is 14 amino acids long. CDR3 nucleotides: TGCAGCGTTGAACCAGCGGGAGACCCAGATACGCAGTATTTT. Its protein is CSVEPAGDPDTQYF.

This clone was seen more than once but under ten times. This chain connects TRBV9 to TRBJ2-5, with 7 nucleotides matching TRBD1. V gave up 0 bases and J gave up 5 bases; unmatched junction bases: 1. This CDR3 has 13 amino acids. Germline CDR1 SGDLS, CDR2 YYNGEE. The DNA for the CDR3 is TGTGCCAGCAGCGTAGTGACAGGGGAGACCCAGTACTTC. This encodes CASSVVTGETQYF.

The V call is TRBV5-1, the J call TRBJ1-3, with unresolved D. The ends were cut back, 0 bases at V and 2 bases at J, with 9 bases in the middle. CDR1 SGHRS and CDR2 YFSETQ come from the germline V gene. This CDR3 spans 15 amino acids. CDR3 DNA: TGCGCCAGCAGCTTGGGATCGGGGACTGGAAACACCATATATTTT. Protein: CASSLGSGTGNTIYF.

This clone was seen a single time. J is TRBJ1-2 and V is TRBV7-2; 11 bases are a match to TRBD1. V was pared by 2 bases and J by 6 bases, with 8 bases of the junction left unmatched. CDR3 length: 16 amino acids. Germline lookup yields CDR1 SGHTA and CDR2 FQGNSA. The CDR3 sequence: CASSLSGTGGVDGYTF. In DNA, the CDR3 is TGTGCCAGCAGCTTATCCGGGACAGGGGGAGTGGATGGCTACACCTTC.

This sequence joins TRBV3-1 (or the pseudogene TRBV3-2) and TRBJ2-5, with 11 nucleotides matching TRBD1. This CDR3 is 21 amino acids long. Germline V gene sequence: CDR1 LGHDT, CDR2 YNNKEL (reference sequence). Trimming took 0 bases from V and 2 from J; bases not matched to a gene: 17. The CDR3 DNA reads TGTGCCAGCAGCCAAGATACAGGGACAGGGGGTGGTGGGGTGGTACAAGAGACCCAGTACTTC. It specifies CASSQDTGTGGGGVVQETQYF.

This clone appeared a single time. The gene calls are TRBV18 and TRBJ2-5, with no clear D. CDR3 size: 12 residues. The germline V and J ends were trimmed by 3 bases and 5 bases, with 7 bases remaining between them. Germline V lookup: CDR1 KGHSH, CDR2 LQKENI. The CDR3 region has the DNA TGTGCCAGCTCACCGTCAGGTGAGACCCAGTACTTC. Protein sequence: CASSPSGETQYF. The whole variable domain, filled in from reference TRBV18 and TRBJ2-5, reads NAGVMQNPRHLVRRRGQEARLRCSPMKGHSHVYWYRQLPEEGLKFMVYLQKENIIDESGMPKERFSAEFPKEGPSILRIQQVVRGDSAAYFCASSPSGETQYFGPGTRLLVL.

CDR3 sequence reads: CASSMGLAGPGSYEQYF. CDR3 nucleotide sequence: TGCGCCAGCAGTATGGGACTAGCGGGACCCGGCTCCTACGAGCAGTACTTC. The chain employs TRBV5-1 and TRBJ2-7; 13 bases fit TRBD2. There are 17 residues in the CDR3. From germline, CDR1 is SGHRS and CDR2 YFSETQ. The trim removed 5 bases at V and 0 bases at J, leaving 8 bases unmatched.

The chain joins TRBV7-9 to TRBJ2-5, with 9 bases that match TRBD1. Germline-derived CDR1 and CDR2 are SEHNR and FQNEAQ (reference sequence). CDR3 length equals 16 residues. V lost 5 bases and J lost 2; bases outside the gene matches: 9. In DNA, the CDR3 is TGTGCCAGCAGCCCCCATCCGGGACAGGGACAAGAGACCCAGTACTTC. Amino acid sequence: CASSPHPGQGQETQYF.

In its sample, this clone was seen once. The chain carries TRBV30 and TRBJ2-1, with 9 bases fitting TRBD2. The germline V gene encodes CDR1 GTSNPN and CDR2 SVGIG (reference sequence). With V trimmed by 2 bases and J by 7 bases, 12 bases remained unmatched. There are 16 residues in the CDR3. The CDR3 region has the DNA TGTGCCTGGAGTCAGCCTCTAGCGGGAAAAGCAAATGAGCAGTTCTTC. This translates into CAWSQPLAGKANEQFF.

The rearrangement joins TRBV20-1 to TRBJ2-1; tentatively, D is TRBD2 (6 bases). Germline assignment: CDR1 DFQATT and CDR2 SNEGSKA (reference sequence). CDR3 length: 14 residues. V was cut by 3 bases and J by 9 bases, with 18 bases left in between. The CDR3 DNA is TGCAGTGCTAGTATTAGCGGCACCGCAGGTGAGCAGTTCTTC. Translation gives CSASISGTAGEQFF.

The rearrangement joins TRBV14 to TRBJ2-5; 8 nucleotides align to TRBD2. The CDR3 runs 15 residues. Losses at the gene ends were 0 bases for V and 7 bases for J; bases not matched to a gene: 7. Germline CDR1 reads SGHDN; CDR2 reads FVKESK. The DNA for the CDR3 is TGTGCCAGCAGCCAAGATCCAGCGGGAGTCGCGACCCAGTACTTC. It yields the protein CASSQDPAGVATQYF.

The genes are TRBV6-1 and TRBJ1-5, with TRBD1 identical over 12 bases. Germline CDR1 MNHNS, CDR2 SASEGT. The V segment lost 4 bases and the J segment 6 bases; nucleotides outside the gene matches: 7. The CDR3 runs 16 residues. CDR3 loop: CASSAPGTGGGQPQHF. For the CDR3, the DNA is TGTGCCAGCAGTGCCCCCGGGACAGGGGGCGGTCAGCCCCAGCATTTT.

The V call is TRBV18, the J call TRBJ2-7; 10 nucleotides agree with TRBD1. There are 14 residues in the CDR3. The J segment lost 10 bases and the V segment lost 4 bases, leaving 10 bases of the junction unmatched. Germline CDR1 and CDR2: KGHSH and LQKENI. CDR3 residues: CASSLSGTGDPQYF. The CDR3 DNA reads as TGTGCCAGCTCACTTTCCGGGACAGGGGACCCCCAGTACTTC.

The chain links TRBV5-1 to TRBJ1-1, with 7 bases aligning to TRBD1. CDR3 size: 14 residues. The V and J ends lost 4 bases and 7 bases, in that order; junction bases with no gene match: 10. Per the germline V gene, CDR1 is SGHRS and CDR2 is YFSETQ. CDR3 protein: CASSIVRGQDEAFF. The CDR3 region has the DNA TGCGCCAGCAGCATCGTAAGGGGGCAGGATGAAGCTTTCTTT.

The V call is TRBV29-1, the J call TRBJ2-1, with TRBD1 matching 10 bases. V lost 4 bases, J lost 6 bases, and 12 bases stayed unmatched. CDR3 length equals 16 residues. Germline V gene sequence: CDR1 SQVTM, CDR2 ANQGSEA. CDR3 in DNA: TGCAGCGTTGCAGCACTGGGACAGGGGCTGGGCAATGAGCAGTTCTTC. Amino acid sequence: CSVAALGQGLGNEQFF.

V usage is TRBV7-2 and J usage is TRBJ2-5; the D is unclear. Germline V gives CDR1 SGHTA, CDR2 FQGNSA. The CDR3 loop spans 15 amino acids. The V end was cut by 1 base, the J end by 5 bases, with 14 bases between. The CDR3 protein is CASSLVGPRGETQYF. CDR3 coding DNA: TGTGCCAGCAGCTTAGTCGGTCCGAGAGGCGAGACCCAGTACTTC.

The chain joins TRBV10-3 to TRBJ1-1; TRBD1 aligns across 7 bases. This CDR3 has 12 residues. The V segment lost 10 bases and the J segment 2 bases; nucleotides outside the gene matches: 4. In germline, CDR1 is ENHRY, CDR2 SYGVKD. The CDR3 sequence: CATWTGNTEAFF. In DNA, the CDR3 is TGTGCCACATGGACAGGAAACACTGAAGCTTTCTTT.